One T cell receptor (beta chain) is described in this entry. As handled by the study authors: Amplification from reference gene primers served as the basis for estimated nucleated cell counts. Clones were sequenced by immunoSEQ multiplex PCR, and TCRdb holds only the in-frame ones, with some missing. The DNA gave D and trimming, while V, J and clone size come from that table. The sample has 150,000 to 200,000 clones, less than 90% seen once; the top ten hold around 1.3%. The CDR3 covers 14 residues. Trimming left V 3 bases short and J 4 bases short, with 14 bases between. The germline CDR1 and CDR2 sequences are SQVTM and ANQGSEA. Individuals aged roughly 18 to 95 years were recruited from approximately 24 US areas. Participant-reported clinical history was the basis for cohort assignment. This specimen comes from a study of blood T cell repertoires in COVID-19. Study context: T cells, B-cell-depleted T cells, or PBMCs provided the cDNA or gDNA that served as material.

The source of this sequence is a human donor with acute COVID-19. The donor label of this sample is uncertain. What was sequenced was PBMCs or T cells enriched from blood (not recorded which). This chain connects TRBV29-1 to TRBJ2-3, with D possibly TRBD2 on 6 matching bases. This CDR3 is CSVEERVASDTQYF. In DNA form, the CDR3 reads TGCAGCGTTGAGGAGCGGGTGGCTTCAGATACGCAGTATTTT.